The T cell receptor beta chain under discussion was sequenced for a study of T cells in Graves' hyperthyroidism and ophthalmopathy. Findings and limits, study-wide: Most thyroid-expanded clonotypes above 0.001 were also found in blood.

The CDR3 sequence is 14 residues long. Per germline, CDR1 LGHNA and CDR2 YSLEER. Losses at the gene ends were 0 bases for V and 7 bases for J; bases not matched to a gene: 5. Diagnostic assessment was based on clinical symptoms, serum thyroxine and TRAb, thyroid ultrasound and orbital computed tomography. Researchers took RNA transcripts and amplified the TCR beta CDR3 regions from them. With the HTBI primer set, the TCR CDR3 went through a first round of RT-PCR. TCRdb reanalysed the multiplex PCR reads using MiXCR and keeps one entry per CDR3 protein. This table has approximately 500,000 distinct CDR3 sequences, under 60% appearing once. This clonotype was observed many times. The antigen remains undetermined.

This TCR was recovered from a young woman with Graves' hyperthyroidism. The chain couples TRBV4-3 to TRBJ1-1; 7 bases line up with TRBD1. Sequences were obtained from peripheral blood or thyroid tissue (not recorded which). CDR3 sequence: CASSQDPTGHEAFF. Written as DNA, the CDR3 is TGCGCCAGCAGCCAAGATCCGACAGGGCATGAAGCTTTCTTT.